These 20 T cell receptor beta chains originate from one sample sequenced in a study of blood T cell repertoires in COVID-19. Repertoires were generated with immunoSEQ multiplex PCR, while TCRdb's copy carries only in-frame clones and drops some. This table has about 260,000 clones, 80% to 85% appearing once. Sequencing input: peripheral blood. Receptors originate from a woman aged 40-49 years who had recovered from COVID-19.

This chain links TRBV5-1 with TRBJ1-1; D uncertain. Trimming removed 0 bases at V and 4 bases at J, with 13 bases between. The CDR3 extends over 15 amino acids. The germline V gene encodes CDR1 SGHRS and CDR2 YFSETQ. CDR3 in amino acids: CASSLVEGKATEAFF. CDR3 coding DNA: TGCGCCAGCAGCTTGGTGGAGGGTAAGGCCACTGAAGCTTTCTTT.

This clone appeared a single time. The chain recombines TRBV5-1 with TRBJ2-1, with 7 bases fitting TRBD1. The CDR3 runs to 15 residues. Germline values: CDR1 SGHRS, CDR2 YFSETQ. The junction had 6 bases not matched to a gene; V was cut back by 1 base and J by 5 bases. CDR3 in DNA: TGCGCCAGCAGCTTGAGGGCAGGGGGTAACAATGAGCAGTTCTTC. Translated: CASSLRAGGNNEQFF.

V is TRBV3-1 (or the pseudogene TRBV3-2) and J is TRBJ2-7, with 7 bases fitting TRBD1. CDR1 is LGHDT, CDR2 YNNKEL, per germline (reference sequence). The CDR3 totals 15 residues. V lost 2 bases and J lost 2; bases outside the gene matches: 6. CDR3 amino acids: CASSQTWTGTYEQYF. The DNA of the CDR3 is TGTGCCAGCAGCCAAACGTGGACAGGAACCTACGAGCAGTACTTC.

V is TRBV5-1 and J is TRBJ2-7, with D unresolved. CDR3 length: 13 amino acids. Germline-derived CDR1 and CDR2 are SGHRS and YFSETQ. Trimming shortened V by 2 bases and J by 2 bases, and 8 bases separated the two germline ends. CDR3 DNA: TGCGCCAGCAGCTTTGGCAGTACCTACGAGCAGTACTTC. Protein product: CASSFGSTYEQYF.

The genes are TRBV5-1 and TRBJ1-6, with a weak D call TRBD1 (5 bases). The CDR3 is 15 amino acids. Germline V gives CDR1 SGHRS, CDR2 YFSETQ. Trimming shortened V by 0 bases and J by 2 bases, and 6 bases separated the two germline ends. The CDR3 here is CASSLGGTYNSPLHF. In nucleotides, the CDR3 is TGCGCCAGCAGCTTGGGGGGCACCTATAATTCACCCCTCCACTTT.

V gene TRBV30 combines with J gene TRBJ1-1; a possible D gene is TRBD1 (5 bases). CDR3 length: 12 amino acids. V was clipped by 1 base and J by 3 bases, with 6 bases between them. Germline-derived CDR1 and CDR2 are GTSNPN and SVGIG (reference sequence). The CDR3 loop reads CAWSGQYTEAFF. The CDR3 DNA follows: TGTGCCTGGAGTGGACAGTACACTGAAGCTTTCTTT.

This clone was picked up a small number of times. The chain links TRBV4-2 to TRBJ1-4; D is unclear. The CDR3 extends over 12 amino acids. The germline gives CDR1 LGHNA, CDR2 YNFKEQ. V shed 2 bases and J shed 10 bases, with 8 bases lying between them. CDR3 in amino acids: CASSQLPGKLFF. The CDR3 nucleotides read TGTGCCAGCAGCCAACTGCCGGGAAAACTGTTTTTT.

This clone was counted only a few times. The genes are TRBV4-1 and TRBJ1-5, with D hard to call. Germline CDR1 and CDR2: MGHRA and YSYEKL. V gave up 4 bases and J gave up 6 bases, with 10 bases separating them. The CDR3 is made up of 13 amino acids. The CDR3 loop reads CASSPSQVQPQHF. CDR3 coding DNA: TGCGCCAGCAGCCCCAGCCAGGTTCAGCCCCAGCATTTT.

The CDR3 bases are TGTGCCAGCAGACAGGGTAGGAATGAAAAACTGTTTTTT. Amino acids: CASRQGRNEKLFF. The chain is built from TRBV12-3 or TRBV12-4 and TRBJ1-4, with D perhaps TRBD1 (6 bases). The V end lost 6 bases, the J end lost 5 bases, and 10 bases lay between the germline ends. The CDR3 spans 13 residues.

The chain couples TRBV5-8 to TRBJ2-1; weak D call: TRBD2 (7 bases). Trimming stripped 1 base from V and 8 bases from J, with 13 bases between. This CDR3 comprises 14 residues. The germline V gene encodes CDR1 SGHTS and CDR2 YDEGEE. For the CDR3, the DNA is TGTGCCAGCAGCTTGAATGGGGGGGGCCATGAGCAGTTCTTC. Amino acid sequence: CASSLNGGGHEQFF.

In its sample, this clone was seen a few times. The gene calls are TRBV2 and TRBJ1-1, with D possibly being TRBD1 (5 bases). The germline V gene has CDR1 SNHLY and CDR2 FYNNEI. This CDR3 region has 13 residues. Trimming stripped 10 bases from V and 2 bases from J, with 14 bases between. This CDR3 is CAMKTDINTEAFF. CDR3 bases: TGTGCCATGAAGACAGACATAAACACTGAAGCTTTCTTT.

V is TRBV9 and J is TRBJ1-6; the D gene is possibly TRBD1 (5 bases). The CDR3 consists of 13 residues. Trimming left V 2 bases short and J 14 bases short, with 14 bases between. CDR1 is SGDLS, CDR2 YYNGEE, per germline. In DNA form, the CDR3 reads TGTGCCAGCAGCGTGGGGGGTCAATCAACCCTCCACTTT. This translates into CASSVGGQSTLHF.

In its sample, this clone was seen a few times. The chain joins TRBV7-9 to TRBJ2-6, with D possibly TRBD1 on 6 matching bases. Germline V gene data show CDR1 as SEHNR and CDR2 as FQNEAQ (reference sequence). The CDR3 has 17 amino acids. Trimming took 7 bases from V and 0 from J, leaving 16 bases between them. This chain's CDR3 is CASTWTEISSGANVLTF. DNA for the CDR3: TGTGCCAGCACCTGGACAGAAATTTCCTCTGGGGCCAACGTCCTGACTTTC. Complete variable domain (other parts from reference TRBV7-9 and TRBJ2-6): DTGVSQNPRHKITKRGQNVTFRCDPISEHNRLYWYRQTLGQGPEFLTYFQNEAQLEKSRLLSDRFSAERPKGSFSTLEIQRTEQGDSAMYLCASTWTEISSGANVLTFGAGSRLTVL.

The genes are TRBV5-4 and TRBJ2-7, with 8 bases aligning to TRBD1. In germline, CDR1 is SGHNT, CDR2 YYREEE (reference sequence). The CDR3 has 14 residues. V shed 4 bases and J 5 bases; nucleotides not matched to a gene: 8. The CDR3 sequence: CASSGQDRANEQYF. The DNA for the CDR3 is TGTGCCAGCAGCGGCCAGGACAGGGCCAACGAGCAGTACTTC.

This sequence joins TRBV7-8 and TRBJ2-3; 7 bases line up with TRBD1. CDR3 length: 17 residues. Per germline, CDR1 SGHVS and CDR2 FQNEAQ. The J segment lost 2 bases and the V segment lost 0 bases, leaving 8 bases of the junction unmatched. The chain's CDR3 is CASSLAVGTAVTDTQYF. DNA for the CDR3: TGTGCCAGCAGCTTAGCGGTCGGGACAGCTGTCACAGATACGCAGTATTTT.

The chain joins TRBV5-1 to TRBJ1-2; D gene ambiguous. This CDR3 spans 14 amino acids. The germline CDR1 and CDR2 sequences are SGHRS and YFSETQ. V was pared by 0 bases and J by 4 bases, with 10 bases between. The CDR3 sequence is CASSLAGSLYGYTF. In DNA form, the CDR3 reads TGCGCCAGCAGCTTGGCCGGTTCGCTCTATGGCTACACCTTC.

The chain joins TRBV6-2 or TRBV6-3 to TRBJ2-5; 11 bases agree with TRBD2. The CDR3 runs to 14 residues. J gave up 7 bases and V 5 bases, and 6 bases lay outside the gene matches. Germline CDR1 MNHEY, CDR2 SVGEGT. The CDR3, as DNA: TGTGCCAGCAGTCAACTAGCGGGGGCCGGGACCCAGTACTTC. Translating it yields CASSQLAGAGTQYF.

In DNA form, the CDR3 reads TGCGCCAGCAGCTTGGGTCTAGCACCTGCGGCAGATACGCAGTATTTT. This encodes CASSLGLAPAADTQYF. The chain links TRBV5-1 to TRBJ2-3; D may be TRBD2 (5 bases). The CDR3 has 16 amino acids. V lost 0 bases and J 4 bases, leaving 15 bases between the germline ends. Germline V gene data show CDR1 as SGHRS and CDR2 as YFSETQ.

The CDR3 nucleotides read TGTGCCAGCAGTGGACAGCCGAATTCACCCCTCCACTTT. Protein: CASSGQPNSPLHF. The rearrangement links TRBV2 to TRBJ1-6; maybe TRBD1 (5 bases). V lost 4 bases and J 7 bases, leaving 8 bases between the germline ends. There are 13 residues in the CDR3. Looked up from germline, CDR1 is SNHLY and CDR2 is FYNNEI.

The rearrangement uses TRBV7-9 and TRBJ1-1, with TRBD1 matching over 10 bases. Looked up from germline, CDR1 is SEHNR and CDR2 is FQNEAQ (reference sequence). The CDR3 length is 15 residues. The trim removed 5 bases at V and 11 bases at J, leaving 14 bases unmatched. CDR3 DNA sequence: TGTGCCAGCAGCCCGGAGGGACAGGGGATTATCGGGGCTTTCTTT. Translated, it gives CASSPEGQGIIGAFF. The variable domain in full, completed from reference TRBV7-9 and TRBJ1-1, reads DTGVSQNPRHKITKRGQNVTFRCDPISEHNRLYWYRQTLGQGPEFLTYFQNEAQLEKSRLLSDRFSAERPKGSFSTLEIQRTEQGDSAMYLCASSPEGQGIIGAFFGQGTRLTVV.